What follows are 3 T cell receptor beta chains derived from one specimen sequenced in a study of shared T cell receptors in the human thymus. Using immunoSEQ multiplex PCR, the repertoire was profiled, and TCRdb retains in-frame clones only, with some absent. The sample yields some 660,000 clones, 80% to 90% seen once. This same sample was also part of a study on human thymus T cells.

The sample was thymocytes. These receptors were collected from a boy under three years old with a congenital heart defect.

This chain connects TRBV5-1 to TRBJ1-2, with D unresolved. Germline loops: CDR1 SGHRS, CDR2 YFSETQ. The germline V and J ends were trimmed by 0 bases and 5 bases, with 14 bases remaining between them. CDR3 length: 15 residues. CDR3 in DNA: TGCGCCAGCAGCTTGGATTCCCGCGGGCCGTATGGCTACACCTTC. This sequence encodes CASSLDSRGPYGYTF.

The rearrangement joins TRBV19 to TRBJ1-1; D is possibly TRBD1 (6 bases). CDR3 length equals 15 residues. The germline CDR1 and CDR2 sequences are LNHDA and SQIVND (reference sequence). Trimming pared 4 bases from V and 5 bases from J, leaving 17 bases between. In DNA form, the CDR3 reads TGTGCCAGTAGTAATCCTCCCGGGAGGGGGACTGAAGCTTTCTTT. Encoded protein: CASSNPPGRGTEAFF.

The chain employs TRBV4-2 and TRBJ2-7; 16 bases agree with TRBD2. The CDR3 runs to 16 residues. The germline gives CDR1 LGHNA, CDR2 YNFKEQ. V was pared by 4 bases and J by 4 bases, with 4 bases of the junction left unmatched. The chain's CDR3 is CASSPGLAGGRYEQYF. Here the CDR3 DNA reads TGTGCCAGCAGCCCGGGACTAGCGGGGGGGCGGTACGAGCAGTACTTC.